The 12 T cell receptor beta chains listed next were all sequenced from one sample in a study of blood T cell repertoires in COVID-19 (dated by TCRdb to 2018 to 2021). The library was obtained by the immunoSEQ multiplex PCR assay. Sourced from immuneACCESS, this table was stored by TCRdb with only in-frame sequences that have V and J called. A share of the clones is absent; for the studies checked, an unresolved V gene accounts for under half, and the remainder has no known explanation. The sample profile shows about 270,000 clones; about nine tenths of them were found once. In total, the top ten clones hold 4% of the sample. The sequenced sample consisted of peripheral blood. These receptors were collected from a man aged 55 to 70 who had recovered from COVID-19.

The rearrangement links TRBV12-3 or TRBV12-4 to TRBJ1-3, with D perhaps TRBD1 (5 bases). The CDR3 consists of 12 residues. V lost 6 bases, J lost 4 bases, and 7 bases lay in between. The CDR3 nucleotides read TGTGCCAGCAGCCGACAGGGAAACACCATATATTTT. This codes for CASSRQGNTIYF.

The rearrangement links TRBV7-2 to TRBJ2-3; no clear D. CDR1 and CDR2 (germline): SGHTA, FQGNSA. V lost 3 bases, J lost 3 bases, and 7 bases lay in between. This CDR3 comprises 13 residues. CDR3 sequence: CASSFERTDTQYF. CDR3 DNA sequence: TGTGCCAGCAGCTTCGAGCGAACAGATACGCAGTATTTT.

CDR3 in DNA: TGTGCCACAGGGACTAGCGTCGGCGGGGAGCTGTTTTTT. It encodes CATGTSVGGELFF. V gene TRBV19 combines with J gene TRBJ2-2, with 10 positions matching TRBD2. Germline-derived CDR1 and CDR2 are LNHDA and SQIVND (reference sequence). The junction had 6 bases not matched to a gene; V was cut back by 10 bases and J by 7 bases. The CDR3 consists of 13 residues.

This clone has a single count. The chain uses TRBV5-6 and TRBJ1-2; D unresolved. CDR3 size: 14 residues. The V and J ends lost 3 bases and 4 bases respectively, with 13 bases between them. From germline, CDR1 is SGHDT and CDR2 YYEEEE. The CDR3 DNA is TGTGCCAGCAGCTACCCCCTGGGAGCCTATGGCTACACCTTC. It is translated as CASSYPLGAYGYTF.

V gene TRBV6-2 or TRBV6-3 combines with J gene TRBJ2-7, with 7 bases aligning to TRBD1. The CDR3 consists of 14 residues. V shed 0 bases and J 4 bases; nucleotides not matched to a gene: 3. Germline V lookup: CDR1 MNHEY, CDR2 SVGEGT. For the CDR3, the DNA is TGTGCCAGCAGTTACTCAACAGGGGTATACGAGCAGTACTTC. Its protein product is CASSYSTGVYEQYF.

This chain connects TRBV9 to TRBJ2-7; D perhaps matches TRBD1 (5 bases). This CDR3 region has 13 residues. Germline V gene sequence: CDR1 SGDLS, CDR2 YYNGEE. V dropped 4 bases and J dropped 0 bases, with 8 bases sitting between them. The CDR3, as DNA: TGTGCCAGCAGCCAGGGTCTCTCCTACGAGCAGTACTTC. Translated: CASSQGLSYEQYF.

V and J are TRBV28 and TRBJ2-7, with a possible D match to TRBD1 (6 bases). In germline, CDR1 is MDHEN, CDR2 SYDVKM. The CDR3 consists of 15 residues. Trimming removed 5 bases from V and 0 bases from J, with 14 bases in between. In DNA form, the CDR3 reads TGTGCCAGCAGTGGGGCGGACAGTAACTCCTACGAGCAGTACTTC. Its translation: CASSGADSNSYEQYF.

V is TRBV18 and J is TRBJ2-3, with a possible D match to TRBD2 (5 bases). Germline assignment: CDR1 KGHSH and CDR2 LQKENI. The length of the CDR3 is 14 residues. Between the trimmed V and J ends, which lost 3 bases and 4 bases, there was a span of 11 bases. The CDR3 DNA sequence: TGTGCCAGCTCACCCGAAGCCGGGGCAGATACGCAGTATTTT. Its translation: CASSPEAGADTQYF.

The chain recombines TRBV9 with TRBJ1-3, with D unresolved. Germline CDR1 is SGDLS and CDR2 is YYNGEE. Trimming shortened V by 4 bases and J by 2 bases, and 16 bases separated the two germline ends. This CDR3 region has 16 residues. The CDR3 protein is CASSSEIAGTGNTIYF. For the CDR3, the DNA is TGTGCCAGCAGCTCAGAGATCGCGGGGACTGGAAACACCATATATTTT.

CDR3 sequence: CASSLVLTGANYGYTF. CDR3 in DNA: TGTGCCAGCAGCTTAGTCTTGACAGGCGCTAACTATGGCTACACCTTC. This chain uses TRBV7-8 with TRBJ1-2; D perhaps matches TRBD1 (6 bases). CDR3 length: 16 amino acids. Per germline, CDR1 SGHVS and CDR2 FQNEAQ. With 1 base removed from V and 0 bases from J, the gap between germline ends came to 12 bases.

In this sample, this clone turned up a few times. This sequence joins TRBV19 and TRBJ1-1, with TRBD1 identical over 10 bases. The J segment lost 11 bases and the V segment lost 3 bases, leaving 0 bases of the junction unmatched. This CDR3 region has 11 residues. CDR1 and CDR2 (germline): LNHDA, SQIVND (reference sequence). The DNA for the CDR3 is TGTGCCAGTAGTATGGACAGGGGGGCTTTCTTT. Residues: CASSMDRGAFF.

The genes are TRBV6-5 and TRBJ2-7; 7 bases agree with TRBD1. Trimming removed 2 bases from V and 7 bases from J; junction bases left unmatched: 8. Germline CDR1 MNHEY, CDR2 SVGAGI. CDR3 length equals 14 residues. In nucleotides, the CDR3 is TGTGCCAGCAGTTACGATCACAGGGGTCGAGAGCAGTACTTC. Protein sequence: CASSYDHRGREQYF.